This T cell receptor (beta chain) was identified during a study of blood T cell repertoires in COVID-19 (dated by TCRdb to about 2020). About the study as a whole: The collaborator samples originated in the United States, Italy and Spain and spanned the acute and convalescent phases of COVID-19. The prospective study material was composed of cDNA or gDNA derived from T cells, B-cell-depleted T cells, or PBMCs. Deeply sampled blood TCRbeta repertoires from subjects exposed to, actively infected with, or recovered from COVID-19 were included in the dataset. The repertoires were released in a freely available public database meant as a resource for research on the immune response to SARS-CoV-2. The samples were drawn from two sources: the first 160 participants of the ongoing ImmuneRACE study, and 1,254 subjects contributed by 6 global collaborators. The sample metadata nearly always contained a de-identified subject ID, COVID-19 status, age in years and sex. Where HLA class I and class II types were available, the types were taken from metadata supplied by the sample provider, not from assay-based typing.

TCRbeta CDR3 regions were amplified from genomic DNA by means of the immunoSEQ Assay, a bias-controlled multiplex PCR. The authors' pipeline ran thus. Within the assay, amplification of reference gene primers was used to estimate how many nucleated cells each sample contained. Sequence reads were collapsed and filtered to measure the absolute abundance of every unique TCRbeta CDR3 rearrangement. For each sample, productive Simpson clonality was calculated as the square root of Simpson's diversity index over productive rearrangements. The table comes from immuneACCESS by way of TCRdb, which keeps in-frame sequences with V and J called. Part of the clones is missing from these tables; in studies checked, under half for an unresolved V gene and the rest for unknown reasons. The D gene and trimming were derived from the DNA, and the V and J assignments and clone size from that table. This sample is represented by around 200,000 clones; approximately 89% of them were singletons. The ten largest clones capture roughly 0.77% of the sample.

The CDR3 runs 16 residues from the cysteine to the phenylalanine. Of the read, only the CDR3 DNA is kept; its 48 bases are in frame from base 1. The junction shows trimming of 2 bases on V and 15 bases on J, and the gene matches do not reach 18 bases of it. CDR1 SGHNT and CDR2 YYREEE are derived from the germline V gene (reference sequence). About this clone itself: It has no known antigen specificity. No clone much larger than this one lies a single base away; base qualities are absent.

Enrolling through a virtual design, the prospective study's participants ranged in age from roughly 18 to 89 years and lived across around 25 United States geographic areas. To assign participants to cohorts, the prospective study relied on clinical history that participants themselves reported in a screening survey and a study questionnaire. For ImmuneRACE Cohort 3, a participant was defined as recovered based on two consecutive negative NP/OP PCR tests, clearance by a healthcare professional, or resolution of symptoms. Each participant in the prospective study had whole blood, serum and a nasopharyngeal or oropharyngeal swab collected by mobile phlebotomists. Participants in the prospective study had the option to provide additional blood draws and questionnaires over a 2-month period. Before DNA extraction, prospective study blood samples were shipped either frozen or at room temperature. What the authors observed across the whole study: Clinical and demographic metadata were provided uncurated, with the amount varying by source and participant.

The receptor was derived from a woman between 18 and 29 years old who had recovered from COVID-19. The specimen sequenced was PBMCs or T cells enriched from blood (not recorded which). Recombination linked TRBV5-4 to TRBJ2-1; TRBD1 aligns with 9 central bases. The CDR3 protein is CASSLPGGQGQWEPFF. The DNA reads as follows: TGTGCCAGCAGCTTACCGGGGGGACAGGGTCAATGGGAACCGTTCTTC.